The text below deals with one T cell receptor beta chain. Its antigen is still unknown. This sample was included in a study of cytomegalovirus exposure and HLA in healthy donors. Study-level information: Clustering assigned approximately 78% of the approximately 400 genotyped donors to the Caucasian-associated ancestry cluster. Study results and caveats: Some 17,000 TCR beta sequences were associated with HLA alleles at 0.05 false discovery rate in a later analysis.

The V and J ends lost 0 bases and 9 bases respectively, with 12 bases between them. The CDR3 is 15 amino acids. From germline, CDR1 is LGHNA and CDR2 YSLEER. 13 Jbeta primers and 60 Vbeta primers were used for the PCR. Profiling relied on immunoSEQ multiplex PCR, and the TCRdb table lists in-frame clones only, not all of them. The sample shows about 110,000 clones, under 85% of them seen only once. This sequence was found in a man aged 35 to 55 in good health and CMV-seronegative. V and J are TRBV4-3 and TRBJ2-6, with D hard to call. Sequenced material: PBMCs. This CDR3 is CASSQDRAIVNVLTF. The CDR3 DNA follows: TGCGCCAGCAGCCAAGATCGAGCGATTGTCAACGTCCTGACTTTC.